This T cell receptor (beta chain) was retrieved from a study of Ad26.COV2.S vaccination and SARS-CoV-2 variants. Study summary: Ad26.COV2.S, an intramuscular injection, was given once or twice 56 days apart.

This sample's treatment: some 20 received Ad26.COV2.S at low or high dose, single or two shots; 5 received placebo; per-sample allocation not given. At day 63 after the first vaccine or placebo injection, samples were drawn. It was an adult aged 18-55 years in Boston who was the donor. Vaccine was an Ad26 vector expressing Wuhan-strain SARS-CoV-2 spike. CDR3 size: 19 residues. The V and J ends lost 1 base and 0 bases, in that order; junction bases with no gene match: 4. Germline CDR1 is SGHNT and CDR2 is YENEEA. Here immunoSEQ multiplex PCR was the method, and the copy in TCRdb shows in-frame clones only, minus some. The sample shows roughly 270,000 clones, 87% of them seen only once.

Sequencing was performed on peripheral blood, taken in a trial of Ad26.COV2.S vaccine versus placebo. The TCR comes from a person aged 18-60 years who received the Ad26.COV2.S COVID-19 vaccine or a placebo. The chain has TRBV11-3 and TRBJ2-1, with TRBD2 identical over 15 bases. CDR3 sequence: CASSLGPGLAGGSYNEQFF. Written as DNA, the CDR3 is TGTGCCAGCAGCTTAGGACCGGGACTAGCGGGGGGCTCCTACAATGAGCAGTTCTTC.